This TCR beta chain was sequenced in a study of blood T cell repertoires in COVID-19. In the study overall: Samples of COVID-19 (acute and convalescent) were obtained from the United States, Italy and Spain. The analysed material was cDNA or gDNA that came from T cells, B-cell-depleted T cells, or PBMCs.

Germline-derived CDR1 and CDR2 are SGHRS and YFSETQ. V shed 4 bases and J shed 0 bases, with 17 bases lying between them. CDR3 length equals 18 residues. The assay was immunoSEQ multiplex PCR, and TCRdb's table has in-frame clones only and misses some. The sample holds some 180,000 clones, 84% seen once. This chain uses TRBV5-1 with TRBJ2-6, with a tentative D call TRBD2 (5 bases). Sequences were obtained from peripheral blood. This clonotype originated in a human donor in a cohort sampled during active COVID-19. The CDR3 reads CASSPGLGGNSGANVLTF. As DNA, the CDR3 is TGCGCCAGCAGCCCAGGACTTGGCGGCAACTCTGGGGCCAACGTCCTGACTTTC.